One and the same sample provided the 24 T cell receptor beta chains below, sequenced in a study of CD8+CD57+ T cells in acquired aplastic anemia. The template for TCR beta VDJ and CDR3 sequence profiling was genomic DNA. Each CDR3 protein gets one entry after TCRdb re-called the reads with MiXCR. The repertoire includes hundreds of thousands of distinct CDR3 sequences, around a third of them detected once, and less than 0.85% sits in the top ten. Patients who underwent sequencing had shown CD8+CD57+ cell expansion by flow cytometry. Sequenced: sorted CD4+, CD8+, or CD8+CD57+ T cells (not recorded which) from PBMCs. These receptor sequences come from a human donor with aplastic anemia.

The rearrangement joins TRBV19 to TRBJ1-1; 7 bases fit TRBD1. Looked up from germline, CDR1 is LNHDA and CDR2 is SQIVND (reference sequence). The V and J ends lost 0 bases and 5 bases, in that order; junction bases with no gene match: 21. CDR3 size: 20 residues. The CDR3 region is CASSIDRKPDRTGIRTEAFF. In nucleotides, the CDR3 is TGTGCCAGTAGTATAGACCGAAAACCGGACAGGACGGGTATTAGGACTGAAGCTTTCTTT.

As to this clonotype: A read error may be the cause here, since a much bigger clone is one base away. The chain links TRBV10-1 to TRBJ2-1; TRBD1 matches at 8 bases. With V trimmed by 6 bases and J by 9 bases, 16 bases remained unmatched. CDR3 length equals 16 residues. CDR1 is WNHNN, CDR2 SYGVQD, per germline (reference sequence). This CDR3 reads CASSQPQRTGMSEQFF. In DNA, the CDR3 is TGCGCCAGCAGCCAACCCCAGAGGACAGGGATGAGTGAGCAGTTCTTC.

The chain's CDR3 is CASSLGGGGDTQYF. CDR3 nucleotides: TGTGCCAGCAGCTTGGGAGGAGGTGGCGATACGCAGTATTTT. This chain uses TRBV5-6 with TRBJ2-3, with a possible D match to TRBD2 (5 bases). The CDR3 totals 14 residues. CDR1 and CDR2 from the germline V gene are SGHDT and YYEEEE. The V gene lost 0 bases and the J gene lost 6 bases, with 11 bases spanning the gap.

The V and J genes are TRBV9 and TRBJ1-4, with a possible D match to TRBD1 (5 bases). The CDR3 has 17 amino acids. V was cut by 0 bases and J by 7 bases, with 19 bases left in between. Germline loops: CDR1 SGDLS, CDR2 YYNGEE. The chain's CDR3 is CASSVAPRWGLGEKLFF. CDR3 coding DNA: TGTGCCAGCAGCGTAGCCCCCCGGTGGGGGTTAGGTGAAAAACTGTTTTTT.

The table lists this clonotype with a few counts. The V gene is TRBV5-1, the J gene TRBJ2-1; maybe TRBD2 (5 bases). CDR1 SGHRS and CDR2 YFSETQ come from the germline V gene. V gave up 0 bases and J gave up 4 bases, with 11 bases separating them. The CDR3 contains 15 residues. CDR3 bases: TGCGCCAGCAGCTTGGACGCGGGCGTTTACAATGAGCAGTTCTTC. Amino acid sequence: CASSLDAGVYNEQFF.

This clonotype was observed many times. V is TRBV29-1 and J is TRBJ1-2; D unclear. V lost 7 bases and J 3 bases, leaving 12 bases between the germline ends. The CDR3 runs 12 residues. The germline V gene has CDR1 SQVTM and CDR2 ANQGSEA. The CDR3 DNA is TGCAGCGCCACTGACGGTGACTATGGCTACACCTTC. Amino acids: CSATDGDYGYTF.

At least ten counts were recorded for this clonotype. The chain is built from TRBV29-1 and TRBJ1-1; 7 bases fit TRBD1. The germline gives CDR1 SQVTM, CDR2 ANQGSEA. J was trimmed by 4 bases and V by 5 bases; bases with no gene match: 7. This CDR3 is 13 amino acids long. CDR3 sequence: CSVIQGVGTEAFF. In DNA form, the CDR3 reads TGCAGCGTTATTCAGGGGGTTGGCACTGAAGCTTTCTTT.

This clonotype was recorded many times. V and J are TRBV10-3 and TRBJ1-5; D is perhaps TRBD1 (6 bases). Germline CDR1 is ENHRY and CDR2 is SYGVKD. This CDR3 region has 17 residues. V was pared by 4 bases and J by 1 base, with 17 bases between. The CDR3 spells CAISGAGGAGSNQPQHF. The CDR3 DNA reads as TGTGCCATCAGTGGAGCGGGGGGCGCGGGCAGCAATCAGCCCCAGCATTTT.

This clonotype was detected only a few times. This chain links TRBV20-1 with TRBJ1-5; TRBD1 agrees at 7 bases. Germline-derived CDR1 and CDR2 are DFQATT and SNEGSKA (reference sequence). The trim removed 3 bases at V and 4 bases at J, leaving 15 bases unmatched. The CDR3 is 17 residues long. CDR3 coding DNA: TGCAGTGCTAGTAGGACAGGATGGGATATATCAAATCAGCCCCAGCATTTT. It translates to CSASRTGWDISNQPQHF.

This clonotype was found many times. The V and J genes are TRBV15 and TRBJ1-5; TRBD1 matches 7 bases. The ends lost 5 bases at V and 2 bases at J; junction bases unmatched: 6. Per the germline V gene, CDR1 is LNHNV and CDR2 is YYDKDF (reference sequence). CDR3 length equals 15 residues. The CDR3 here is CATSPRQGGNQPQHF. As DNA, the CDR3 is TGTGCCACCAGCCCCCGGCAGGGGGGCAATCAGCCCCAGCATTTT.

J is TRBJ2-7 and V is TRBV18, with TRBD2 matching over 9 bases. Germline V gives CDR1 KGHSH, CDR2 LQKENI. This CDR3 contains 17 residues. Trimming at V came to 6 bases and at J to 0 bases, leaving 12 bases not matched to a gene. The CDR3 region has the DNA TGTGCCAGCTCTCTCTCCGGGACTAGCAGGAGCTCCTACGAGCAGTACTTC. The encoded protein is CASSLSGTSRSSYEQYF.

The rearrangement joins TRBV25-1 to TRBJ2-2; D not certain. CDR3 length: 11 residues. Trimming pared 5 bases from V and 9 bases from J, leaving 7 bases between. Germline V gives CDR1 MGHDK, CDR2 SYGVNS. CDR3 in amino acids: CASSPRRELFF. The CDR3 DNA reads as TGTGCCAGCAGTCCCCGCCGGGAGCTGTTTTTT.

The table lists this clonotype with a few counts. V usage is TRBV20-1 and J usage is TRBJ2-1; D might be TRBD1 (5 bases). Germline V gene sequence: CDR1 DFQATT, CDR2 SNEGSKA (reference sequence). The CDR3 is 15 amino acids. V gave up 5 bases and J gave up 5 bases, with 19 bases separating them. This CDR3 is CSALHIIQGDNEQFF. For the CDR3, the DNA is TGCAGTGCTTTGCATATTATCCAGGGCGACAATGAGCAGTTCTTC.

This clonotype was found once. The V and J genes are TRBV27 and TRBJ2-3; tentative D call: TRBD1 (5 bases). This CDR3 contains 17 residues. Trimming shortened V by 0 bases and J by 2 bases, and 15 bases separated the two germline ends. Looked up from germline, CDR1 is MNHEY and CDR2 is SMNVEV (reference sequence). As DNA, the CDR3 is TGTGCCAGCAGTTTATCCGTGACAGTACCTTTCACAGATACGCAGTATTTT. This encodes CASSLSVTVPFTDTQYF.

This clonotype appeared many times. This chain uses TRBV2 with TRBJ1-2; no definite D call. V lost 5 bases, J lost 10 bases, and 14 bases lay in between. Germline CDR1 is SNHLY and CDR2 is FYNNEI. The CDR3 runs to 12 residues. The CDR3 DNA reads TGTGCCAGCAGTAAGCGCAGGAAAGACTACACCTTC. It translates to CASSKRRKDYTF. The variable domain in full, with the rest retrieved from reference TRBV2 and TRBJ1-2, is EPEVTQTPSHQVTQMGQEVILRCVPISNHLYFYWYRQILGQKVEFLVSFYNNEISEKSEIFDDQFSVERPDGSNFTLKIRSTKLEDSAMYFCASSKRRKDYTFGSGTRLTVV.

This chain uses TRBV28 with TRBJ1-6; 10 bases are shared with TRBD1. With 5 bases clipped from V and 6 bases from J, the junction kept 7 bases outside the gene matches. Germline CDR1 MDHEN, CDR2 SYDVKM. The CDR3 is 16 residues long. The CDR3 protein is CASSPRQGAGNSPLHF. Here the CDR3 DNA reads TGTGCCAGCAGTCCGAGACAGGGGGCGGGTAATTCACCCCTCCACTTT.

The chain recombines TRBV3-1 with TRBJ1-2, with a weak D call TRBD1 (5 bases). This CDR3 is 15 amino acids long. CDR1 is LGHDT and CDR2 is YNNKEL in the germline V gene (reference sequence). Trimming took 1 base from V and 4 from J, leaving 13 bases between them. The CDR3 reads CASSQGERDFYGYTF. The CDR3 region has the DNA TGTGCCAGCAGCCAAGGGGAACGGGACTTCTATGGCTACACCTTC.

The sample holds many counts of this clonotype. The V gene is TRBV10-3, the J gene TRBJ1-1; TRBD1 aligns across 12 bases. CDR1 and CDR2 (germline): ENHRY, SYGVKD. The J segment lost 5 bases and the V segment lost 5 bases, leaving 6 bases of the junction unmatched. CDR3 length equals 15 residues. Written as DNA, the CDR3 is TGTGCCATCAGTACCGGGACAGGGGGCAGGACTGAAGCTTTCTTT. This encodes CAISTGTGGRTEAFF.

This clonotype was counted a few times. The chain carries TRBV25-1 and TRBJ1-5; D is unclear. CDR1 and CDR2 (germline): MGHDK, SYGVNS. V gave up 11 bases and J gave up 4 bases, with 12 bases separating them. This CDR3 has 12 amino acids. The CDR3 DNA reads TGTGCCTGGAGTGTACGGAATCAGCCCCAGCATTTT. Amino acids: CAWSVRNQPQHF. Filled out from reference TRBV25-1 and TRBJ1-5, the complete variable domain reads EADIYQTPRYLVIGTGKKITLECSQTMGHDKMYWYQQDPGMELHLIHYSYGVNSTEKGDLSSESTVSRIRTEHFPLTLESARPSHTSQYLCAWSVRNQPQHFGDGTRLSIL.

The chain is built from TRBV29-1 and TRBJ1-5; no firm D call. CDR1 is SQVTM and CDR2 is ANQGSEA in the germline V gene. There are 14 residues in the CDR3. Trimming pared 5 bases from V and 0 bases from J, leaving 11 bases between. The CDR3 loop reads CSVRVADSNQPQHF. The CDR3, as DNA: TGCAGCGTTCGAGTTGCCGATAGCAATCAGCCCCAGCATTTT.

This clonotype was observed once. This rearrangement joins TRBV2 to TRBJ1-4; the D gene is possibly TRBD1 (5 bases). The CDR3 has 12 residues. The germline CDR1 and CDR2 sequences are SNHLY and FYNNEI. V lost 1 base to trimming and J lost 11 bases, with 8 bases between them. This CDR3 is CASSEVRDKLFF. CDR3 DNA: TGTGCCAGCAGTGAAGTCAGGGATAAACTGTTTTTT.

There are many counts of this clonotype. The chain is built from TRBV10-3 and TRBJ2-5; D is undetermined. The V gene's germline CDR1 is ENHRY and CDR2 SYGVKD. The V end was cut by 3 bases, the J end by 3 bases, with 8 bases between. This CDR3 comprises 13 residues. The DNA of the CDR3 is TGTGCCATCAGTGATCGCGCCGAAGAGACCCAGTACTTC. This encodes CAISDRAEETQYF.

In its sample, this clonotype was seen a few times. This sequence may be a read error, since a much larger clone differs from it by one base. V gene TRBV29-1 combines with J gene TRBJ1-4, with D perhaps TRBD1 (6 bases). The CDR3 loop spans 14 amino acids. CDR1 is SQVTM and CDR2 is ANQGSEA in the germline V gene. CDR3 loop: CSVHLGGRNERLFF. Here the CDR3 DNA reads TGCAGCGTTCACCTAGGGGGGAGGAATGAAAGACTGTTTTTT.

This clonotype showed up many times. The rearrangement joins TRBV2 to TRBJ2-7, with D perhaps matching TRBD1 or TRBD2 (5 bases each). The CDR3 totals 14 residues. Deletions cut 8 bases from V and 3 bases from J, with 17 bases between. Germline CDR1 is SNHLY and CDR2 is FYNNEI. The CDR3 DNA reads as TGTGCCAGCGGGGGAAGGCTTTTGGACTACGAGCAGTACTTC. This codes for CASGGRLLDYEQYF. The variable domain in full, completed from reference TRBV2 and TRBJ2-7, reads EPEVTQTPSHQVTQMGQEVILRCVPISNHLYFYWYRQILGQKVEFLVSFYNNEISEKSEIFDDQFSVERPDGSNFTLKIRSTKLEDSAMYFCASGGRLLDYEQYFGPGTRLTVT.